This T cell receptor (beta chain) emerged from a study of T cells in Graves' hyperthyroidism and ophthalmopathy (dated by TCRdb to between 2018 and 2020). Some background on the complete study: Peripheral blood samples were taken at the time of initial diagnosis, prior to any treatment. TCR V-J signatures able to tell the groups apart were searched for in a discovery cohort of about a hundred patients, of whom roughly 42 had Graves' ophthalmopathy and roughly 57 had stable Graves' hyperthyroidism. Prospective prediction of ophthalmopathy was tested in an independent validation cohort consisting of fewer than 20 hyperthyroidism patients and 15 or so patients who later progressed to ophthalmopathy. The roughly 94 discovery patients were randomly divided into training and test sets at a 7:3 ratio. The study also compared thyroid tissue and blood T-cell repertoires from several Graves' hyperthyroidism patients. After blood sampling, hyperthyroidism patients were treated with methimazole at a starting dose of 30 mg daily, and ophthalmopathy patients were treated with high-dose intravenous methylprednisolone. The paper describes TCR Vbeta CDR3 sequencing of some 130 peripheral blood samples, made up of under 50 ophthalmopathy patients, approximately 76 hyperthyroidism patients and about 17 progressor patients. What the research found in general, with its limitations: No statistical method was used to fix the sample size in advance, and group allocation was not hidden from the investigators. Blood samples also contained most of the expanded thyroid clonotypes (frequency above 0.001), which suggests that blood repertoires may reflect thyroid immune responses. In cross-validation, a model built on a 13 V-J signature told ophthalmopathy apart from stable hyperthyroidism with under 90% sensitivity and roughly 82% specificity, and in testing the same model reached 80%/75%. In validation, the model predicted progression to ophthalmopathy a median of roughly 6.1 months before onset, with over 55% sensitivity and 72.22% specificity.

Including the terminal cysteine and phenylalanine, the CDR3 comprises 13 residues. Here the CDR3 DNA is all that survives: 39 bases in frame from base 1. Per the germline V gene (reference sequence), DFQATT is the CDR1 and SNEGSKA is the CDR2. V is pruned by 2 bases and J by 2 bases, leaving 2 bases of the junction without a gene match. The sample holds many counts of this clonotype. The antigen it binds to is not known. No base quality information exists; no much larger clone differs at one position. TCR beta CDR3 regions were amplified from RNA transcripts. The TCR CDR3 was subjected to a first round of RT-PCR using the HTBI primer set and the Qiagen OneStep RT-PCR kit. A second multiplex PCR round built the libraries, followed by size selection and purification. Paired-end sequencing of the libraries was performed with 100 bp reads on an Illumina HiSeq2000. In the paper's pipeline: SOAPnuke was used to process the raw data, with reads discarded if the reads contained adapters or uncalled bases, had a mean Phred below 15, or lacked an exact constant-primer or identifier match. COPE v1.2.5 was used to merge the high-quality paired reads, and each unique nucleotide sequence was defined as a clonotype. Clonotypes were aligned to IMGT TRBV, TRBD and TRBJ reference segments using MiTCR v1.1. Only V-J combinations with frequency above 0.0001, covering approximately 99% of repertoires, were analysed. The TCS score was defined as the ratio of F50 (clonal expansion) to E x V (chaos), calculated using BLOSUM62-based TCRdist between CDR3 peptides within each V-J. Welch's t-statistics and random forest reduced approximately 520 V-J features to roughly 13, which were used in a naive Bayes classifier (R e1071). The public reads were reprocessed in TCRdb via fastp at Q25 and MiXCR, keeping in-frame beta chains. Rows merge per CDR3 protein into single entries with the most common DNA and genes. These V and J calls derive from TCRdb rather than the authors' analysis. Within this sample are approximately 380,000 distinct CDR3 sequences, with 19% of them counted one time only. Jointly, the top ten make up about 3.5% of the sample.

A patient counted as having stable Graves' hyperthyroidism if no progression to ophthalmopathy occurred over 18 months of follow-up. Hyperthyroidism patients were newly diagnosed, with disease duration under 2 months, and aged 18 to 65 years. Any patient with an uncontrolled infection, another autoimmune disease, pregnancy or lactation was excluded. Diagnoses relied on clinical symptoms, serum thyroxine and TRAb, thyroid ultrasound and orbital computed tomography. Ficoll-Paque density gradient centrifugation was used to isolate PBMCs from around 9.1 ml of fresh peripheral blood. Trizol reagent was used to extract total RNA, and RNA quality was then checked on an Agilent 2100 Bioanalyzer.

The sequence was obtained from a woman younger than 30 with Graves' hyperthyroidism. Sequencing was done on a sample of blood. This receptor chain uses TRBV20-1 and TRBJ1-2; TRBD1 lines up with 7 middle nucleotides. The nucleotides read TGCAGTGCTAGAAGACAGGGAAACTATGGCTACACCTTC. This translates into CSARRQGNYGYTF.